Below, 2 T cell receptor beta chains from the same sample are listed, as sequenced in a study of blood T cells in healthy people across ages. Next came a second PCR, run for about 7 to 12 cycles, which used a sample-barcoded 5' primer along with a J-beta primer mix. From the 5' RACE reads, TCRdb called clonotypes with MiXCR, one entry per CDR3 protein. This repertoire shows 700,000 to 850,000 distinct CDR3 sequences, about 55% found once; its top ten account for roughly two fifths. The sample taken for sequencing was blood. The receptors shown here come from a man older than 75 in good health.

Turning to this clonotype: At one boundary the junction diverges from the germline segment, which might be a read error. This chain links TRBV7-9 with TRBJ2-1; tentative D call: TRBD2 (6 bases). The CDR3 is made up of 14 amino acids. Germline V lookup: CDR1 SEHNR, CDR2 FQNEAQ (reference sequence). CDR3 DNA: TGTTCCAGCAGTCCTATACGGGGGAACAATGAGCAGTTCTTC. Protein product: CSSSPIRGNNEQFF.

In its sample, this clonotype was seen a few times. The J gene is TRBJ2-1, the V gene TRBV4-2, with D unresolved. V lost 0 bases to trimming and J lost 0 bases, with 12 bases between them. CDR1 and CDR2 (germline): LGHNA, YNFKEQ. There are 17 residues in the CDR3. This CDR3 reads CASSQDLVEGSYNEQFF. The DNA for the CDR3 is TGTGCCAGCAGCCAAGATCTGGTTGAAGGCTCCTACAATGAGCAGTTCTTC.